These 28 T cell receptor beta chains share one sample of origin, sequenced in a study of blood T cell repertoires in COVID-19. Data came from immunoSEQ multiplex PCR; TCRdb stores just in-frame clones and leaves some out. This sample has around 300,000 clones, with about 90% found just once. What was sequenced was peripheral blood. The receptors were gathered from a woman in her forties or fifties with COVID-19, enrolled during active disease.

The chain has TRBV30 and TRBJ1-2; D gene ambiguous. This CDR3 comprises 15 residues. Germline V CDR1 and CDR2: GTSNPN, SVGIG (reference sequence). The V and J ends lost 4 bases and 4 bases respectively, with 19 bases between them. The CDR3 region is CAWNPHLLLIYGYTF. The CDR3 DNA is TGTGCCTGGAATCCTCACTTGCTTTTGATCTATGGCTACACCTTC.

About this clone: The same CDR3 arises from other DNA sequences in this sample as well. This chain uses TRBV6-5 with TRBJ2-1; 13 nucleotides match TRBD2. CDR3 length: 13 amino acids. The V and J ends lost 8 bases and 7 bases, in that order; junction bases with no gene match: 2. Germline V lookup: CDR1 MNHEY, CDR2 SVGAGI. The CDR3 DNA follows: TGTGCCAGCCGACTAGCGGGAGGTAATGAGCAGTTCTTC. It is translated as CASRLAGGNEQFF.

This CDR3 is CASSPPGGDHQPQHF. CDR3 nucleotides: TGTGCCAGCTCACCTCCTGGGGGGGACCATCAGCCCCAGCATTTT. The genes are TRBV18 and TRBJ1-5; D is possibly TRBD1 (5 bases). The CDR3 totals 15 residues. Germline V CDR1 and CDR2: KGHSH, LQKENI. Trimming cost V 3 bases and J 5 bases, with 14 bases left between them.

Only a few counts were recorded for this clone. This chain links TRBV6-5 with TRBJ2-7; 15 bases are a match to TRBD2. The length of the CDR3 is 15 residues. The V segment lost 9 bases and the J segment 3 bases; nucleotides outside the gene matches: 6. Germline V gene lookup returns CDR1 MNHEY and CDR2 SVGAGI. The CDR3 sequence is CASTGTSGRFYEQYF. CDR3 nucleotide sequence: TGTGCCAGTACAGGGACTAGCGGGAGGTTCTACGAGCAGTACTTC.

V is TRBV5-5 and J is TRBJ2-7; 7 bases match TRBD1. The CDR3 runs to 12 residues. The V gene end was trimmed by 9 bases and the J gene end by 6 bases; junction bases not matched to a gene: 9. Germline CDR1 reads SGHKS; CDR2 reads YYEKEE (reference sequence). The CDR3 coding sequence is TGTGCCACCTTGGACAGGAGCCGCGAGCAGTACTTC. The encoded protein is CATLDRSREQYF.

About this clone itself: The sample holds other DNA sequences that translate to the same CDR3. The chain combines TRBV20-1 with TRBJ1-2, with no clear D. CDR1 and CDR2 from the germline V gene are DFQATT and SNEGSKA (reference sequence). With 6 bases removed from V and 6 bases from J, the gap between germline ends came to 11 bases. The CDR3 covers 11 residues. CDR3 loop: CSARRRDGYTF. CDR3 sequence (DNA): TGCAGTGCCCGGAGGCGGGATGGCTACACCTTC.

This chain links TRBV6-5 with TRBJ2-1, with 14 bases that match TRBD2. Per germline, CDR1 MNHEY and CDR2 SVGAGI. CDR3 size: 15 residues. V lost 4 bases, J lost 7 bases, and 3 bases stayed unmatched. CDR3 DNA sequence: TGTGCCAGCAGTTGGGGACTAGCGGGAGAGAATGAGCAGTTCTTC. It specifies CASSWGLAGENEQFF.

The chain combines TRBV9 with TRBJ2-1; TRBD2 aligns across 11 bases. V lost 4 bases to trimming and J lost 2 bases; unmatched junction nucleotides: 5. The CDR3 is 16 residues long. In germline, CDR1 is SGDLS, CDR2 YYNGEE. Here the CDR3 DNA reads TGTGCCAGCAGCCTGCGACTAGCGGGGCCCTACAATGAGCAGTTCTTC. Protein sequence: CASSLRLAGPYNEQFF.

This chain links TRBV30 with TRBJ2-5; tentatively, D is TRBD2 (6 bases). The CDR3 runs to 14 residues. V shed 5 bases and J shed 1 base, with 14 bases lying between them. Per germline, CDR1 GTSNPN and CDR2 SVGIG (reference sequence). CDR3 sequence (DNA): TGTGCCTGGGATCACGGGAGTTTCCAAGAGACCCAGTACTTC. Protein product: CAWDHGSFQETQYF.

The chain carries TRBV10-1 and TRBJ2-1, with D tentatively TRBD2 (6 bases). In germline, CDR1 is WNHNN, CDR2 SYGVQD (reference sequence). The CDR3 extends over 13 amino acids. V was clipped by 9 bases and J by 8 bases, with 17 bases between them. CDR3 amino acids: CASQKGAGYEQFF. In nucleotides, the CDR3 is TGCGCCAGTCAAAAGGGAGCGGGTTATGAGCAGTTCTTC.

The chain employs TRBV11-1 and TRBJ1-1; D is ambiguous. CDR3 size: 14 residues. Germline V gives CDR1 SGHAT, CDR2 FQDESV (reference sequence). V lost 5 bases and J 8 bases, leaving 18 bases between the germline ends. CDR3 in DNA: TGTGCCAGCAGCCCGGACTTAGCACGAGGGGAAGCTTTCTTT. Translation gives CASSPDLARGEAFF.

This chain joins TRBV12-3 or TRBV12-4 and TRBJ2-7; D is undetermined. The CDR3 is 12 amino acids. Between the trimmed V and J ends, which lost 7 bases and 3 bases, there was a span of 10 bases. CDR3 sequence reads: CASTRNFYEQYF. CDR3 nucleotide sequence: TGTGCCAGCACCCGCAACTTCTACGAGCAGTACTTC.

The chain combines TRBV18 with TRBJ1-1; D gene ambiguous. CDR3 length: 15 residues. Germline lookup yields CDR1 KGHSH and CDR2 LQKENI. Between the trimmed V and J ends, which lost 0 bases and 1 base, there was a span of 9 bases. In nucleotides, the CDR3 is TGTGCCAGCTCACCACCTGGGCAGCCGAACACTGAAGCTTTCTTT. Translation gives CASSPPGQPNTEAFF.

The V call is TRBV19, the J call TRBJ1-1; D remains unclear. Trimming shortened V by 5 bases and J by 7 bases, and 11 bases separated the two germline ends. The CDR3 sequence is 12 residues long. CDR1 and CDR2 (germline): LNHDA, SQIVND (reference sequence). This chain's CDR3 is CASSRRENEAFF. In DNA, the CDR3 is TGTGCCAGTAGTCGACGGGAGAATGAAGCTTTCTTT.

The chain employs TRBV13 and TRBJ2-5, with 8 bases fitting TRBD2. V lost 2 bases, J lost 7 bases, and 6 bases stayed unmatched. Looked up from germline, CDR1 is PRHDT and CDR2 is FYEKMQ (reference sequence). The CDR3 consists of 14 residues. CDR3 in DNA: TGTGCCAGCAGCTTATACGGGAGGGAAGGGACCCAGTACTTC. Translating gives CASSLYGREGTQYF.

Only a few counts were recorded for this clone. The rearrangement joins TRBV5-3 to TRBJ2-4; 9 nucleotides agree with TRBD2. TRBV5-3 is sorted into the ORF group, with uncertain function. This CDR3 spans 17 amino acids. The ends lost 0 bases at V and 0 bases at J; junction bases unmatched: 4. The CDR3 DNA is TGTGCCAGAAGCTTGGAAGGCGGGAGGGTAGCCAAAAACATTCAGTACTTC. Its protein is CARSLEGGRVAKNIQYF.

The CDR3 sequence: CASSAVDRLNYGYTF. DNA of the CDR3: TGTGCCAGTAGTGCTGTAGACAGACTTAACTATGGCTACACCTTC. The V gene is TRBV19, the J gene TRBJ1-2; possible D gene TRBD1, 5 bases. Trimming pared 5 bases from V and 1 base from J, leaving 14 bases between. CDR1 and CDR2 (germline): LNHDA, SQIVND (reference sequence). The CDR3 spans 15 residues. Filled out from reference TRBV19 and TRBJ1-2, the complete variable domain reads DGGITQSPKYLFRKEGQNVTLSCEQNLNHDAMYWYRQDPGQGLRLIYYSQIVNDFQKGDIAEGYSVSREKKESFPLTVTSAQKNPTAFYLCASSAVDRLNYGYTFGSGTRLTVV.

This clone was seen only once. The chain is built from TRBV7-4 and TRBJ2-7; 7 bases are a match to TRBD2. This CDR3 is 17 amino acids long. J gave up 0 bases and V 4 bases, and 12 bases lay outside the gene matches. CDR1 is SGHVT, CDR2 SQSDAQ, per germline. CDR3 DNA sequence: TGTGCCAGCAGCTACGGACTAGTCCGAAGGAGCTCCTACGAGCAGTACTTC. Its protein is CASSYGLVRRSSYEQYF. Complete variable domain (other parts from reference TRBV7-4 and TRBJ2-7): GAGVSQSPRYKVAKRGRDVALRCDSISGHVTLYWYRQTLGQGSEVLTYSQSDAQRDKSGRPSGRFSAERPERSVSTLKIQRTEQGDSAVYLCASSYGLVRRSSYEQYFGPGTRLTVT.

The chain combines TRBV6-2 or TRBV6-3 with TRBJ1-1; 7 bases align to TRBD1. The CDR3 extends over 14 amino acids. Germline V CDR1 and CDR2: MNHEY, SVGEGT. V lost 4 bases and J lost 5; bases outside the gene matches: 7. The CDR3 sequence is CASSSNRGRTEAFF. Written as DNA, the CDR3 is TGTGCCAGCAGTTCTAACAGGGGAAGGACTGAAGCTTTCTTT.

The chain employs TRBV19 and TRBJ2-5, with D possibly matching TRBD1 (6 bases). Germline CDR1 reads LNHDA; CDR2 reads SQIVND (reference sequence). CDR3 length: 16 residues. V was shortened by 2 bases and J by 5 bases, with 18 bases between the two germline ends. The CDR3, as DNA: TGTGCCAGTAGTATAAGGGCAGGGGACGGTCGGGAGACCCAGTACTTC. Its protein is CASSIRAGDGRETQYF.

V and J are TRBV11-3 and TRBJ1-1; TRBD1 matches 9 bases. Unmatched junction bases numbered 12, after V lost 5 bases and J lost 5 bases. The CDR3 length is 16 residues. Germline V gene sequence: CDR1 SGHNT, CDR2 YENEEA. The DNA of the CDR3 is TGTGCCAGCAGCCCCAGGGGACAGGGATCATTAACTGAAGCTTTCTTT. It yields the protein CASSPRGQGSLTEAFF.

This clone was counted between two and nine times. The chain is built from TRBV9 and TRBJ2-1, with 9 bases aligning to TRBD2. The CDR3 runs 15 residues. The ends lost 3 bases at V and 6 bases at J; junction bases unmatched: 7. The germline V gene has CDR1 SGDLS and CDR2 YYNGEE. The CDR3 sequence is CASSARREGTNEQFF. DNA of the CDR3: TGTGCCAGCAGCGCCCGGCGGGAGGGCACCAATGAGCAGTTCTTC.

This rearrangement joins TRBV18 to TRBJ2-3; D unresolved. Germline V gene data show CDR1 as KGHSH and CDR2 as LQKENI. The CDR3 is 14 residues long. Trimming removed 3 bases at V and 1 base at J, with 8 bases between. The CDR3 DNA reads TGTGCCAGCTCACCCCTAGAGGGCACAGATACGCAGTATTTT. It encodes CASSPLEGTDTQYF.

This clone has a single count. CDR3 bases: TGCGCCAGCAGCCAAGCCCCCCCGGAGACCCAGTACTTC. As protein: CASSQAPPETQYF. The chain couples TRBV4-1 to TRBJ2-5, with D unresolved. This CDR3 comprises 13 residues. Trimming cost V 1 base and J 5 bases, with 8 bases left between them. CDR1 is MGHRA, CDR2 YSYEKL, per germline.

This clone was found once. The chain recombines TRBV7-2 with TRBJ2-7, with D maybe TRBD2 (5 bases). CDR3 length: 14 residues. Trimming shortened V by 2 bases and J by 5 bases, and 13 bases separated the two germline ends. CDR1 is SGHTA, CDR2 FQGNSA, per germline. The CDR3 coding sequence is TGTGCCAGCAGCTTATTGAGTGGGAGCCACGAGCAGTACTTC. Translating it yields CASSLLSGSHEQYF. The whole variable domain, filled in from reference TRBV7-2 and TRBJ2-7, reads GAGVSQSPSNKVTEKGKDVELRCDPISGHTALYWYRQSLGQGLEFLIYFQGNSAPDKSGLPSDRFSAERTGGSVSTLTIQRTQQEDSAVYLCASSLLSGSHEQYFGPGTRLTVT.

The rearrangement uses TRBV6-5 and TRBJ1-5; TRBD1 aligns across 9 bases. Losses at the gene ends were 6 bases for V and 1 base for J; bases not matched to a gene: 4. The CDR3 length is 15 residues. Germline CDR1 MNHEY, CDR2 SVGAGI. The CDR3 sequence: CASRGDRGSNQPQHF. CDR3 nucleotide sequence: TGTGCCAGCAGAGGTGACAGGGGGAGCAATCAGCCCCAGCATTTT.

This clone was picked up a small number of times. This chain's CDR3 is CASSLASRGSETQYF. The CDR3 bases are TGCGCCAGCAGCTTGGCCTCTCGGGGGTCGGAGACCCAGTACTTC. V and J are TRBV5-1 and TRBJ2-5, with a weak D call TRBD2 (6 bases). Germline lookup yields CDR1 SGHRS and CDR2 YFSETQ. CDR3 size: 15 residues. Trimming left V 0 bases short and J 5 bases short, with 14 bases between.

The V and J genes are TRBV10-2 and TRBJ2-7, with 10 bases fitting TRBD2. CDR1 WSHSY and CDR2 SAAADI come from the germline V gene. V was clipped by 2 bases and J by 5 bases; unmatched bases: 6. The CDR3 consists of 15 residues. The CDR3 here is CASSEMASGSHEQYF. Here the CDR3 DNA reads TGCGCCAGCAGTGAGATGGCTAGCGGGAGCCACGAGCAGTACTTC.